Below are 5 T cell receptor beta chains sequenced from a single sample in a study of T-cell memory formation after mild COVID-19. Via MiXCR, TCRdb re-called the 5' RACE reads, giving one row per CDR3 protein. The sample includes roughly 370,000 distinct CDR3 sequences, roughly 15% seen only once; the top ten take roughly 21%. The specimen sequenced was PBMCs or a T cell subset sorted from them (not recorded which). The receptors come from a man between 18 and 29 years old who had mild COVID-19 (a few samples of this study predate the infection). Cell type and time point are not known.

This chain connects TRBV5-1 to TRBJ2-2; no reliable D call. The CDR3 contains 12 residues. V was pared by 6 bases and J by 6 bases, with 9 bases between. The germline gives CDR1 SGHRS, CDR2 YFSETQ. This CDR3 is CASTIEAGELFF. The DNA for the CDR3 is TGCGCCAGCACTATTGAAGCCGGGGAGCTGTTTTTT.

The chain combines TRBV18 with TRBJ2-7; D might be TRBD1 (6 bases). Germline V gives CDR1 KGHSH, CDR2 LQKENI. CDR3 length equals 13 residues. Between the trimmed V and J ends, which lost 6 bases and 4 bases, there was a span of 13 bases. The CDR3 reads CASSPSQGYEQYV. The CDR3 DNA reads TGTGCCAGCTCCCCCTCTCAGGGGTACGAGCAGTACGTC.

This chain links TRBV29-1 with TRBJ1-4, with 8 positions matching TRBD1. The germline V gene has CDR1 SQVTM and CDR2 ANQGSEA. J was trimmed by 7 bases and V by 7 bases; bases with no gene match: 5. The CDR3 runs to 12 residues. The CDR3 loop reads CSAGQGGEKLFF. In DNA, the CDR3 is TGCAGCGCCGGACAGGGAGGTGAAAAACTGTTTTTT.

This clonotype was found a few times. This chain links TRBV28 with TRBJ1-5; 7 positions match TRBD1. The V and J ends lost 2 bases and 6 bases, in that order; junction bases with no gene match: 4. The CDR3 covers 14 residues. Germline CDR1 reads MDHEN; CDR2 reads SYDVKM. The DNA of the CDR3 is TGTGCCAGCAGTTTAGACAGGGTGTCTCAGCCCCAGCATTTT. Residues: CASSLDRVSQPQHF.

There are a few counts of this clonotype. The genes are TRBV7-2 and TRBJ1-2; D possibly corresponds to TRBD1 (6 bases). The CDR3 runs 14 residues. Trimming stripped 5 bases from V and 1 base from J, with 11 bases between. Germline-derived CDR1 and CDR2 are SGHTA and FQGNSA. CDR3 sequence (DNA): TGTGCCAGCAGCCGGGGACACCTTAACTATGGCTACACCTTC. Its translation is CASSRGHLNYGYTF. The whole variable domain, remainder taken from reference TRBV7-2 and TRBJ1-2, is GAGVSQSPSNKVTEKGKDVELRCDPISGHTALYWYRQSLGQGLEFLIYFQGNSAPDKSGLPSDRFSAERTGGSVSTLTIQRTQQEDSAVYLCASSRGHLNYGYTFGSGTRLTVV.